These T cell receptor beta chains were read from a single sample in a study of control samples from healthy donors and cancer patients. The table came from immunoSEQ multiplex PCR; TCRdb's copy has only in-frame clones and leaves some out. The repertoire holds around 100,000 clones, with over 75% as singletons. Sample: blood. The receptors stem from a woman aged 18-29 years in good health. The CDR3 runs from the conserved cysteine through the conserved F or W. The D gene is left open where the match is weak. The size of a clone is reported for some rows only, either as once, few or many, or as a class for expanded clones.

abundance	d_gene	j_gene	v_gene	CDR3nt	CDR3aa
-	-	TRBJ2-5	TRBV7-9	TGTGCCAGCACCCCGGGTAGGGGCGGGGGCCTATCAGAGACCCAGTACTTC	CASTPGRGGGLSETQYF
-	TRBD1	TRBJ1-2	TRBV5-6	TGTGCCAGCAGCTTGTCCGGTACCAGGGGGCTTGGCTACACCTTC	CASSLSGTRGLGYTF
few	TRBD1	TRBJ1-4	TRBV7-9	TGTGCCAGCAGCACAGGGACAGGAGCAACTAATGAAAAACTGTTTTTT	CASSTGTGATNEKLFF
once	TRBD1	TRBJ1-5	TRBV6-6	TGTGCCAGCATTGCAGGGGGTGGGCAACCCCAGCATTTT	CASIAGGGQPQHF
-	-	TRBJ1-1	TRBV15	TGTGCCACCAGCACCTTCTCTGGGATCATGAACACTGAAGCTTTCTTT	CATSTFSGIMNTEAFF
once	-	TRBJ2-5	TRBV10-2	TGCGCCAGCAGTGAGCTCTGGACGTCCTCGACCCAGTACTTC	CASSELWTSSTQYF
-	-	TRBJ2-1	TRBV11-2	TGTGCCAGCAGCTTAATAGCAGATGAGCAGTTCTTC	CASSLIADEQFF
-	TRBD1	TRBJ1-4	TRBV7-9	TGTGCCAGCAGCCCTCGACCGGGACAGGGCCGGGAAAAACTGTTTTTT	CASSPRPGQGREKLFF
-	TRBD2	TRBJ2-7	TRBV11-2	TGTGCCAGCAGCTTTGGCGGGGGTTCCTACGAGCAGTACTTC	CASSFGGGSYEQYF
-	-	TRBJ1-1	TRBV27	TGTGCCAGCAGTTTAGTCCGCTTCGCTGAAGCTTTCTTT	CASSLVRFAEAFF
-	-	TRBJ2-2	TRBV5-4	TGTGCCAGCAGCTTTTTCGGTTCGACTACCAACACCGGGGAGCTGTTTTTT	CASSFFGSTTNTGELFF
-	-	TRBJ1-2	TRBV5-5	TGTGCCAGCAGCCCTAGGGGTTCTCTTAACTATGGCTACACCTTC	CASSPRGSLNYGYTF
-	TRBD1	TRBJ2-1	TRBV10-1	TGCGCCAGCAGAAGAACAGGGGGTCGCGCCTACAATGAGCAGTTCTTC	CASRRTGGRAYNEQFF
-	TRBD1	TRBJ1-1	TRBV6-2/TRBV6-3	TGTGCCAGCAGTTATGGGACAGTGACAGGGGGGACTGAAGCTTTCTTT	CASSYGTVTGGTEAFF
-	-	TRBJ1-2	TRBV7-3	TGTGCCAGCACCTTTTGGGGAAGGGCAGGTGGCTACACCTTC	CASTFWGRAGGYTF
-	TRBD1	TRBJ2-5	TRBV7-6	TGTGCCAGCAGCTGGACAGGGTTAGAGACCCAGTACTTC	CASSWTGLETQYF
-	-	TRBJ1-1	TRBV4-1	TGCGCCAGCAGCCCTAACTTGGGAACTGAAGCTTTCTTT	CASSPNLGTEAFF
-	TRBD2	TRBJ2-7	TRBV4-1	TGCGCCAGCAGCCAAGATGGGAGCGGGGTTTACGAGCAGTACTTC	CASSQDGSGVYEQYF
once	-	TRBJ2-1	TRBV7-9	TGTGCCAGCAGCTGGGACTACAATGAGCAGTTCTTC	CASSWDYNEQFF
once	TRBD2	TRBJ2-5	TRBV7-3	TGTGCCAGCAGCGTGGCGGGGGAAGAGACCCAGTACTTC	CASSVAGEETQYF
-	-	TRBJ1-1	TRBV4-1	TGCGCCAGCAGCCCCGGCTCGAGCCGAGCACCCCAAGCTTTCTTT	CASSPGSSRAPQAFF
-	-	TRBJ1-6	TRBV2	TGTGCCAGCAGTGAATTAGGGGTAAAGCAGCATAATTCACCCCTCCACTTT	CASSELGVKQHNSPLHF
-	-	TRBJ1-2	TRBV4-1	TGCGCCAGCAGCCAAGGAGGGGAGGGCCGCTATGGCTACACCTTC	CASSQGGEGRYGYTF
once	TRBD1	TRBJ2-7	TRBV9	TGTGCCAGCAGCGAAAAACAGGGGTCCTACGAGCAGTACTTC	CASSEKQGSYEQYF
-	TRBD1	TRBJ1-5	TRBV6-6	TGTGCCAGCACCGAGACAGGGATCCGCAGTCAGCCCCAGCATTTT	CASTETGIRSQPQHF
-	TRBD1	TRBJ1-2	TRBV2	TGTGCCAGCCGGGACAGGGGGCTAAGGGGCTACACCTTC	CASRDRGLRGYTF
-	-	TRBJ1-2	TRBV19	TGTGCCAGTAGTTCAGGGGCCGGCTATGGCTACACCTTC	CASSSGAGYGYTF
once	-	TRBJ1-1	TRBV5-4	TGTGCCAGCAGCTTGGAGGGGAAGAGGACTGAAGCTTTCTTT	CASSLEGKRTEAFF
few	-	TRBJ2-3	TRBV2	TGTGCCAGCACCGGGTCTAGCACAGATACGCAGTATTTT	CASTGSSTDTQYF
-	-	TRBJ1-1	TRBV5-5	TGTGCCAGCAGTTCAGGAAACATGAACACTGAAGCTTTCTTT	CASSSGNMNTEAFF
-	TRBD1	TRBJ1-1	TRBV2	TGTGCCAGCAGGGCTGGACAGGGAATAGGTGGCCGTCCTGAAGCTTTCTTT	CASRAGQGIGGRPEAFF
once	-	TRBJ1-2	TRBV5-4	TGTGCCAGCACCAACGGTGGGACCCCCACGCATGACTATGGCTACACCTTC	CASTNGGTPTHDYGYTF
-	TRBD2	TRBJ2-3	TRBV9	TGTGCCAGCAGCGTCGCCGTAGTTAGCGGGGGCCTGGTCGGCCTGGGGCAGTATTTT	CASSVAVVSGGLVGLGQYF
-	TRBD1	TRBJ1-2	TRBV7-9	TGTGCCAGCAGCTCGAGGGACAGCCTCCTCGTCTATGGCTACACCTTC	CASSSRDSLLVYGYTF
few	-	TRBJ1-4	TRBV10-3	TGTGCCATCGCCTACAGACAGGACAGTGAAAAACTGTTTTTT	CAIAYRQDSEKLFF
-	-	TRBJ1-4	TRBV6-6	TGTGCCAGCAGATCCGGGAGAGAGAGTGAAAAACTGTTTTTT	CASRSGRESEKLFF
-	-	TRBJ1-2	TRBV15	TGTGCCACCAGCAGAGATAGTCGGATTAGGACTCAGAACTATGGCTACACCTTC	CATSRDSRIRTQNYGYTF